The source of this T cell receptor (beta chain) is a study of blood T cell repertoires in COVID-19. This clone was recorded once. V was shortened by 0 bases and J by 6 bases, with 6 bases between the two germline ends. Per germline, CDR1 MGHRA and CDR2 YSYEKL. The CDR3 contains 13 residues. Individuals drawn from 24 US areas were roughly 18 to 89 years old. Repertoires were generated with immunoSEQ multiplex PCR, while TCRdb's copy carries only in-frame clones and drops some. The table lists roughly 260,000 clones, about 80% of them singletons, with about 3.8% in the top ten. The source is a middle-aged woman who had been exposed to COVID-19. This sequence joins TRBV4-1 and TRBJ1-5; no reliable D call. Sequenced material: PBMCs or T cells enriched from blood (not recorded which). The CDR3 bases are TGCGCCAGCAGCCAAGAGCCGGGTCAGCCCCAGCATTTT. It yields the protein CASSQEPGQPQHF.